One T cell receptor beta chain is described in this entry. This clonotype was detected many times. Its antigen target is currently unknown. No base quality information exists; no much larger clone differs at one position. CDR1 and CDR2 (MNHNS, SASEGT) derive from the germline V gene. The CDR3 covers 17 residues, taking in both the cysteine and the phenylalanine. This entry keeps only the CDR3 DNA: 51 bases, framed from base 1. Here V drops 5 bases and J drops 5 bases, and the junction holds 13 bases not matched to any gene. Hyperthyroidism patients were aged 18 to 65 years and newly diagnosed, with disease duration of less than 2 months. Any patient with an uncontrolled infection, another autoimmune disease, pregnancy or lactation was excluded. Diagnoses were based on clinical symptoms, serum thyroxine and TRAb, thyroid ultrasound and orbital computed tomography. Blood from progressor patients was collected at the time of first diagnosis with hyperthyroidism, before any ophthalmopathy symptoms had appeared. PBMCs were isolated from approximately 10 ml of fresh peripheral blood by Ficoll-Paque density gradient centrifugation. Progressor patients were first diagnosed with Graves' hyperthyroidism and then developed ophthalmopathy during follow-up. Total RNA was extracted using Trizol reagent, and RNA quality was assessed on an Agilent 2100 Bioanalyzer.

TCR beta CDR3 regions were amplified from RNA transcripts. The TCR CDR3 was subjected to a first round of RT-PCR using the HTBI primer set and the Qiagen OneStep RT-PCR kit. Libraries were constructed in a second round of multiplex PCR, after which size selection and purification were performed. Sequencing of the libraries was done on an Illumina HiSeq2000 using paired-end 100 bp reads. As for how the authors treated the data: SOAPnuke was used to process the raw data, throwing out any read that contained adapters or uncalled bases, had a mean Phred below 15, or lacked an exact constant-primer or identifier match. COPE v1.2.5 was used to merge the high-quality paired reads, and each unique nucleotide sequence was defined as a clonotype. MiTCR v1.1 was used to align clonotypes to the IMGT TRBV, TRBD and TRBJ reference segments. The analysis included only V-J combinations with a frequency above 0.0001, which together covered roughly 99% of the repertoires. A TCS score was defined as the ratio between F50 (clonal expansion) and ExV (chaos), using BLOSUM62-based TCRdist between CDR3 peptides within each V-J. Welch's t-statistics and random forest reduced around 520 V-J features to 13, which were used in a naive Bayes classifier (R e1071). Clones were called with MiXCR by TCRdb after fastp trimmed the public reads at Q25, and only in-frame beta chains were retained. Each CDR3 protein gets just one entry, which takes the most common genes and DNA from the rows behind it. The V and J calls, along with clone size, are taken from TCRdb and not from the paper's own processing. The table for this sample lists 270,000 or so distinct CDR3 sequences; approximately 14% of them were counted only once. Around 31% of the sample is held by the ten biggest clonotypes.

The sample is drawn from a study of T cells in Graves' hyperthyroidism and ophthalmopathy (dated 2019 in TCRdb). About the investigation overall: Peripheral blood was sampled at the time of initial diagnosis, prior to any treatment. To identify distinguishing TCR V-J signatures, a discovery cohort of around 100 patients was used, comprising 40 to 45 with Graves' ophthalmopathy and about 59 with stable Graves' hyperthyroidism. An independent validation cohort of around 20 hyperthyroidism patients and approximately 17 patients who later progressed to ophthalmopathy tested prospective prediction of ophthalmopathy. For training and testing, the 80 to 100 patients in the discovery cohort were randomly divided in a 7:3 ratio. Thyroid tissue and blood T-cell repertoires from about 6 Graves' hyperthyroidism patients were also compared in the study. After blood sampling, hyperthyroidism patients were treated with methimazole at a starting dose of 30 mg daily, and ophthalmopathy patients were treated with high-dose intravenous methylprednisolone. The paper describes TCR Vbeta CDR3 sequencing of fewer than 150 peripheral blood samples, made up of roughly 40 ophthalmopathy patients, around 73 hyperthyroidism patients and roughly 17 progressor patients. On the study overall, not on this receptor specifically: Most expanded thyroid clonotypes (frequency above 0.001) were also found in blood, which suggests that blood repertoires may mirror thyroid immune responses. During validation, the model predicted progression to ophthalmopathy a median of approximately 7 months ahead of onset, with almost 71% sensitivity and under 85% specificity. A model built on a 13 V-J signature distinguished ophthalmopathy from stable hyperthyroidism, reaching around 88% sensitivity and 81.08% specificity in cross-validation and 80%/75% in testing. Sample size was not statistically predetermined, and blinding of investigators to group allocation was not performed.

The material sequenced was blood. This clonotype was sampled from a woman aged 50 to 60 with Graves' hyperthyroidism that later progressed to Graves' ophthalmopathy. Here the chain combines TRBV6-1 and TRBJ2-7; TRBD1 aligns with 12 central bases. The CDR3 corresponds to CASSSPGTGGEGHEQYF. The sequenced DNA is TGTGCCAGCAGTTCGCCAGGGACAGGGGGCGAGGGCCACGAGCAGTACTTC.